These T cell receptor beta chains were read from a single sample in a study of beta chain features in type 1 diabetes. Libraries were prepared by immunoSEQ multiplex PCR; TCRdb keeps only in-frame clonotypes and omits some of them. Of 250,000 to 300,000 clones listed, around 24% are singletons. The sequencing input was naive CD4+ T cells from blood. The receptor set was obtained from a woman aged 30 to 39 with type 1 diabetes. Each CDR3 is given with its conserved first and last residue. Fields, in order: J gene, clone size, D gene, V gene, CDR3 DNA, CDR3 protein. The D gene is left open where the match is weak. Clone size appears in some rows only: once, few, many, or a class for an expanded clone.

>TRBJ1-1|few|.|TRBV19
TGTGCCAGTACGAGGCAGGGCGGAGCTGAAGCTTTCTTT
CASTRQGGAEAFF
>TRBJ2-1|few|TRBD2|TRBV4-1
TGCGCCAGCAGCCAGGGACTAGCGGGGTACAATGAGCAGTTCTTC
CASSQGLAGYNEQFF
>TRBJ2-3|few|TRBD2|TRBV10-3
TGTGCCATCAGTGAGTGGAAGCGGGAGGCCCTCATCGATACGCAGTATTTT
CAISEWKREALIDTQYF
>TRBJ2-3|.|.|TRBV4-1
TGCGCCAGCAGCCGTACGGTCTTGGGACAAACAGATACGCAGTATTTT
CASSRTVLGQTDTQYF
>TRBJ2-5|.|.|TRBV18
TGTGCCAGCTCACCACCGACGACAGTTGAGACCCAGTACTTC
CASSPPTTVETQYF
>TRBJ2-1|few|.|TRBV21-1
TGTGCCAGCAGCAAAGAGGGACAGAGTAAATACAATGAGCAGTTCTTC
CASSKEGQSKYNEQFF
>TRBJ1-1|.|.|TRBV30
TGTGCCTGGAGTGCACCGGGACACTCACGGACGGGGACTGAAGCTTTCTTT
CAWSAPGHSRTGTEAFF
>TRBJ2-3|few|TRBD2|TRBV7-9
TGTGCCAGTACAAGCGGGAGCGACACAGATACGCAGTATTTT
CASTSGSDTDTQYF
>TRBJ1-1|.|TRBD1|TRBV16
TGTGCCAGCAGTTATGACAGGGCAACTGAAGCTTTCTTT
CASSYDRATEAFF
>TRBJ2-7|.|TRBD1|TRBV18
TGTGCCAGCTCCCTCTCGTGGACAGGGGACAACGAGCAGTACTTC
CASSLSWTGDNEQYF
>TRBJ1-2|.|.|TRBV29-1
TGCAGCGTTGCGAGGGAGGCCGGGGATGGCTACACCTTC
CSVAREAGDGYTF
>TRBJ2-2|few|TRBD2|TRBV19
TGTGCCAGTCATGAGCGGGGGGACACCGGGGAGCTGTTTTTT
CASHERGDTGELFF
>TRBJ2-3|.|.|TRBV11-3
TGTGCCAGCAGCCCTTGGAGAGTTGGTACAGATACGCAGTATTTT
CASSPWRVGTDTQYF
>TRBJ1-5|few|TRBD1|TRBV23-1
TGCGCCAGCGACAGGGCGATGGGTCAGCCCCAGCATTTT
CASDRAMGQPQHF
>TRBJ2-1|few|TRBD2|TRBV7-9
TGTGCCGGAGGACTAGCGGGAGCAAATGAGCAGTTCTTC
CAGGLAGANEQFF
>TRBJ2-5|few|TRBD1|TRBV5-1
TGCGCCAGCAGCTCAAGGGACAGTCGGTTGCCCCAGTACTTC
CASSSRDSRLPQYF
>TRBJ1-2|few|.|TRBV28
TGTGCCAACGAAGACAGTTCGAACTATGGCTACACCTTC
CANEDSSNYGYTF
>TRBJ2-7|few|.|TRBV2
TGTGCCAGCAGTCCGGACAGAGCCTACGAGCAGTACTTC
CASSPDRAYEQYF
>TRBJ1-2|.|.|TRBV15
TGTGCCACCAGCAGGGCAGGTACTAACTATGGCTACACCTTC
CATSRAGTNYGYTF
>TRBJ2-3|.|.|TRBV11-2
TGTGCCACGAGTTCAGGGTTCACAGATACGCAGTATTTT
CATSSGFTDTQYF
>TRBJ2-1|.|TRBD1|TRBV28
TGTGCCAGCAGTTTTATCCGGGACAGGGGTCAACATGAGCAGTTCTTC
CASSFIRDRGQHEQFF
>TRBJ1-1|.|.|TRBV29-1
TGCAGCGTTGCGAGAAAGAACACTGAAGCTTTCTTT
CSVARKNTEAFF
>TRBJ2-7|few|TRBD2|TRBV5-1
TGCGCCAGCAGCGCCGGACTAGCGGGAGTGCACGAGCAGTACTTC
CASSAGLAGVHEQYF
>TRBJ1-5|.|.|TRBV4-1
TGCGCCAGCAGCCAGGCAGGCAATCAGCCCCAGCATTTT
CASSQAGNQPQHF
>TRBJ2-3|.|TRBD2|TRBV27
TGTGCCAGCAGTTTAATGCGGGGGGGCTCAGATACGCAGTATTTT
CASSLMRGGSDTQYF
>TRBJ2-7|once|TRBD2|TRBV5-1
TGCGCCAGCAGCCTGACTAGCGACGCGTACTACGAGCAGTACTTC
CASSLTSDAYYEQYF
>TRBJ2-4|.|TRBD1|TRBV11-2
TGTGCCAGCAGTAAACAGGGGGCGCGAGACATTCAGTACTTC
CASSKQGARDIQYF
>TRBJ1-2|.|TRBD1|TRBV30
TGTGCCTGGACTCCCCAGACAGGGAACTATGGCTACACCTTC
CAWTPQTGNYGYTF
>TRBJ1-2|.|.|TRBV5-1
TGCGCCAGCAGCGCCGACGGGAATAACTATGGCTACACCTTC
CASSADGNNYGYTF
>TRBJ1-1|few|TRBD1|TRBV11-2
TGTGCCAGCAGCACCCGGACAGGGCCAGACACTGAAGCTTTCTTT
CASSTRTGPDTEAFF
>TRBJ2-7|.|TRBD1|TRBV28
TGTGCCAGCAGTTCTAAGTGGGACAGGGCTCTCGACGAGCAGTACTTC
CASSSKWDRALDEQYF
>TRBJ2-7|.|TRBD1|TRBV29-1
TGCAGCGTTGTCCCCGACAGGGGTAGGCAGTACTTC
CSVVPDRGRQYF
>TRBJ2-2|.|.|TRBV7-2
TGTGCCAGCAGCCTCTCCACGGCCGGGGAGCTGTTTTTT
CASSLSTAGELFF
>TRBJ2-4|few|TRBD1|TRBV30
TGTGCCTGGAGCCCGCACCCCGGGACAGCGCAGTACTTC
CAWSPHPGTAQYF
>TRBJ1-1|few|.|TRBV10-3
TGTGCCATCAGTGACGGGGATTCCGCTGAAGCTTTCTTT
CAISDGDSAEAFF
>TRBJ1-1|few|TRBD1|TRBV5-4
TGTGCCAGCAGCTTACCGGACAGGGTGAACACTGAAGCTTTCTTT
CASSLPDRVNTEAFF
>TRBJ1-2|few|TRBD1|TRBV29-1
TGCAGCGCCTTGGGACAGACGAACTATGGCTACACCTTC
CSALGQTNYGYTF
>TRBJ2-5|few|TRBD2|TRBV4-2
TGTGCCAGCAGCCAGAAGTTGGCGGGGGGAGAGACCCAGTACTTC
CASSQKLAGGETQYF
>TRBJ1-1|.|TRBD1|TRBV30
TGTGCCTGGAGTCGAGGGACAGGGAACACTGAAGCTTTCTTT
CAWSRGTGNTEAFF
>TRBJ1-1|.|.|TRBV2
TGTGCCAGCTCAGGCCAAGGGGTAGCTTTCTTT
CASSGQGVAFF
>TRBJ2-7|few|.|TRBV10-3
TGTGCCATCAGTCCGGAGTCCTACGAGCAGTACTTC
CAISPESYEQYF
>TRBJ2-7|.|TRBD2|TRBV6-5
TGTGCCAGCAGGCCAGGACTAGCGGGAGTCGAGCAGTACTTC
CASRPGLAGVEQYF
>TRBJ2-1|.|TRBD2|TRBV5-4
TGTGCCAGCACCTTTGGGAGCGGGAGAGGATACAATGAGCAGTTCTTC
CASTFGSGRGYNEQFF
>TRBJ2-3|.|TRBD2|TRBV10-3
TGTGCCATCAGCGGACTAGCGACGGCAGATACGCAGTATTTT
CAISGLATADTQYF
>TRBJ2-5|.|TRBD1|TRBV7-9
TGTGCCAGCAGCTCACAAGGGACAGAAGAGACCCAGTACTTC
CASSSQGTEETQYF
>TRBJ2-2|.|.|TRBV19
TGTGCCAGTAGTATTGGGCAGGTCATCGGGGAGCTGTTTTTT
CASSIGQVIGELFF
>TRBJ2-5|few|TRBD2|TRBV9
TGTGCCAGCAGCGGAGGACTAGCGGAAGAGACCCAGTACTTC
CASSGGLAEETQYF
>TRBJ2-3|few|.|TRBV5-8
TGTGCCAGCAGCTTGGTATCCGATACGCAGTATTTT
CASSLVSDTQYF
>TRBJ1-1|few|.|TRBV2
TGTGCCAGCAGTGCAAGGAGCATGAACACTGAAGCTTTCTTT
CASSARSMNTEAFF
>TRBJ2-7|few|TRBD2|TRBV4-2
TGTGCCAGCAGCCAAGATCTAGCGGGAGGAATCGACGAGCAGTACTTC
CASSQDLAGGIDEQYF
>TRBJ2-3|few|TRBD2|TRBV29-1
TGCAGCGTTTCCCCTAGCGGGAAGACAGATACGCAGTATTTT
CSVSPSGKTDTQYF